These 7 T cell receptor beta chains share one sample of origin, sequenced in a study of beta chain features in type 1 diabetes. Study-level results: All four CD4+ subsets from Type 1 diabetes patients carried moderately but significantly shorter TCRB CDR3s.

These TCRs are of unknown antigen specificity. Every isolated RNA sample was fully reverse transcribed, so sequencing captured expressed TCRB transcripts. Only in-frame clones appear in the TCRdb table, and some are missing; sequencing was by immunoSEQ multiplex PCR. The sample shows almost 350,000 clones, about a tenth of them seen only once. Sample: central memory CD4+ T cells from blood. The receptors stem from a young man with type 1 diabetes.

The chain joins TRBV30 to TRBJ1-1; no clear D gene. The CDR3 extends over 16 amino acids. CDR1 GTSNPN and CDR2 SVGIG come from the germline V gene (reference sequence). V lost 0 bases to trimming and J lost 4 bases, with 18 bases between them. Here the CDR3 DNA reads TGTGCCTGGAGTGTACCTTTCGGCTACATCGCCACTGAAGCTTTCTTT. This encodes CAWSVPFGYIATEAFF.

This sequence joins TRBV5-6 and TRBJ2-5, with 8 bases identical to TRBD1. This CDR3 contains 16 residues. Germline-derived CDR1 and CDR2 are SGHDT and YYEEEE. V was pared by 4 bases and J by 2 bases, with 10 bases of the junction left unmatched. The CDR3 coding sequence is TGTGCCAGCAGCAAAGGAGCTTGGACAGGGCAAGAGACCCAGTACTTC. Amino acids: CASSKGAWTGQETQYF.

This chain joins TRBV10-3 and TRBJ2-1, with TRBD2 matching 8 bases. The CDR3 has 16 amino acids. Germline values: CDR1 ENHRY, CDR2 SYGVKD. V shed 10 bases, J shed 6 bases, and the junction held 17 bases outside the gene matches. The CDR3 sequence: CASQTGGGSLPNEQFF. The CDR3, as DNA: TGTGCCAGCCAAACGGGCGGGGGGAGCCTACCCAATGAGCAGTTCTTC.

This clone has a handful of counts. This chain joins TRBV4-1 and TRBJ1-2, with 7 bases matching TRBD1. Trimming removed 0 bases from V and 8 bases from J; junction bases left unmatched: 9. The length of the CDR3 is 15 residues. The V gene's germline CDR1 is MGHRA and CDR2 YSYEKL. Here the CDR3 DNA reads TGCGCCAGCAGCCAAGAGTCTTGGGGACAGTTGGGCTACACCTTC. Protein: CASSQESWGQLGYTF.

This clone was counted a few times. The CDR3 protein is CASSLKAVKQETQYF. CDR3 in DNA: TGTGCCAGCAGCTTGAAAGCTGTCAAACAAGAGACCCAGTACTTC. V gene TRBV5-4 combines with J gene TRBJ2-5; D is ambiguous. Trimming removed 1 base at V and 2 bases at J, with 12 bases between. The CDR3 totals 15 residues. Germline-derived CDR1 and CDR2 are SGHNT and YYREEE (reference sequence). The whole variable domain, remainder taken from reference TRBV5-4 and TRBJ2-5, is ETGVTQSPTHLIKTRGQQVTLRCSSQSGHNTVSWYQQALGQGPQFIFQYYREEENGRGNFPPRFSGLQFPNYSSELNVNALELDDSALYLCASSLKAVKQETQYFGPGTRLLVL.

This clone was detected only a few times. The V call is TRBV5-1, the J call TRBJ2-2; TRBD2 aligns across 10 bases. The V and J ends lost 0 bases and 6 bases, in that order; junction bases with no gene match: 2. The CDR3 extends over 15 amino acids. Germline V gene data show CDR1 as SGHRS and CDR2 as YFSETQ. CDR3 amino acids: CASSLVLAGAGELFF. In nucleotides, the CDR3 is TGCGCCAGCAGCTTGGTTCTAGCGGGGGCCGGGGAGCTGTTTTTT.

A few counts support this clone. This sequence joins TRBV21-1 and TRBJ1-2; the table gives TRBD1 as D, unverified against the DNA. TRBV21-1 is flagged as a pseudogene. The CDR3 is 14 amino acids. The CDR3, as DNA: TGTGCCAGCAGCGCACGACAGGGGGCGGATGGCTACACCTTC. Translating it yields CASSARQGADGYTF.